This T cell receptor (beta chain) was captured by sequencing in a study of blood T cell repertoires in COVID-19. Study overall: COVID-19 samples from acute and convalescent phases originated in the United States, Italy and Spain. The analysed material was cDNA or gDNA that came from T cells, B-cell-depleted T cells, or PBMCs.

Per the original data handling: Scientists estimated how many nucleated cells there were by amplifying reference gene primers. Sequencing was performed with immunoSEQ multiplex PCR; in TCRdb, only in-frame clones are kept and a portion is missing. The DNA was the basis for D and trimming; V, J and clone size are from that table. This table holds 150,000 to 200,000 clones, 90% found once. This CDR3 has 12 residues. The V end lost 10 bases, the J end lost 4 bases, and 13 bases lay between the germline ends. The V gene's germline CDR1 is ENHRY and CDR2 SYGVKD. Specimen: peripheral blood. The chain combines TRBV10-3 with TRBJ1-2, with TRBD1 as a possible D gene (6 bases). This clonotype was obtained from a man aged 55 to 70 with active or convalescent COVID-19. CDR3 in amino acids: CATAGVLYGYTF. CDR3 DNA: TGTGCCACCGCAGGGGTACTCTATGGCTACACCTTC.